This T cell receptor beta chain was identified during a study of T cells after yellow fever vaccination. Study conclusions and caveats: The booster response re-showed most primary clones: approximately 95% CD4, around 85% CD8. Abundant clonotypes (contaminants from the bulk population) could be present in FACS-sorted repertoires. Clonotypes appearing in both CD4 and CD8 compartments existed, and their share was small.

This clonotype was seen many times. No antigen is known for it. Trimming removed 0 bases at V and 0 bases at J, with 10 bases between. The CDR3 has 16 amino acids. CDR1 SGHRS and CDR2 YFSETQ come from the germline V gene. The 5'RACE template-switching step produced TCR cDNA and added a universal primer site and UMIs. Each CDR3 protein gets one entry after TCRdb re-called the 5' RACE reads with MiXCR. The table has about 210,000 distinct CDR3 sequences, approximately 3% seen once. The chain employs TRBV5-1 and TRBJ2-1; D remains unclear. Sequences were derived from CD4+ T cells sorted from PBMCs, sampled 10 days after the yellow fever booster vaccination. This receptor was taken from a man younger than 35 who received the YFV17D yellow fever vaccine. The CDR3 protein is CASSLAGNPSYNEQFF. The CDR3 DNA reads TGCGCCAGCAGCTTGGCGGGCAACCCCTCCTACAATGAGCAGTTCTTC. The full variable domain, completed using reference TRBV5-1 and TRBJ2-1, is KAGVTQTPRYLIKTRGQQVTLSCSPISGHRSVSWYQQTPGQGLQFLFEYFSETQRNKGNFPGRFSGRQFSNSRSEMNVSTLELGDSALYLCASSLAGNPSYNEQFFGPGTRLTVL.